The 4 T cell receptor beta chains below all came from one sample that was sequenced in a study of T cells in Graves' hyperthyroidism and ophthalmopathy. Amplification targeted TCR beta CDR3 regions from RNA transcripts. In the first-round RT-PCR of the TCR CDR3, the HTBI primer set was used. MiXCR was run by TCRdb on the multiplex PCR reads, yielding one entry per CDR3 protein. The table has about 300,000 distinct CDR3 sequences, roughly 20% seen once. Sequencing was done on a sample of blood. These receptors all stem from a man in his fifties with Graves' ophthalmopathy.

V is TRBV6-1 and J is TRBJ1-2, with TRBD1 identical over 9 bases. The germline V gene encodes CDR1 MNHNS and CDR2 SASEGT. CDR3 length: 13 amino acids. Losses at the gene ends were 6 bases for V and 4 bases for J; bases not matched to a gene: 3. DNA of the CDR3: TGTGCCAGCAGGCCGACAGGGGGCTATGGCTACACCTTC. Amino acids: CASRPTGGYGYTF.

The chain uses TRBV30 and TRBJ1-1; TRBD1 is a possible D gene (5 bases). V was pared by 2 bases and J by 11 bases, with 15 bases between. The germline V gene encodes CDR1 GTSNPN and CDR2 SVGIG (reference sequence). The CDR3 contains 12 residues. The CDR3 DNA is TGTGCCTGGAGTCTCCCCGTCGGGGCGGCTTTCTTT. It translates to CAWSLPVGAAFF.

V and J are TRBV2 and TRBJ2-1; D assignment may be TRBD1 or TRBD2 (6 bases each). CDR3 size: 15 residues. V shed 9 bases and J shed 4 bases, with 19 bases lying between them. CDR1 is SNHLY and CDR2 is FYNNEI in the germline V gene. Written as DNA, the CDR3 is TGTGCCAGTACCCTTAGGGGGGCTTTTTACAATGAGCAGTTCTTC. The encoded protein is CASTLRGAFYNEQFF.

Of note for this clonotype: An end of the junction does not agree with germline; a read error may underlie this. The chain recombines TRBV5-4 with TRBJ2-3; D is unresolved. This CDR3 comprises 14 residues. The germline V gene has CDR1 SGHNT and CDR2 YYREEE (reference sequence). The CDR3 bases are TGCGCCAGCAGCCCGTCTCTAGGAACAGATACGCAGTATTTT. Translated, it gives CASSPSLGTDTQYF.